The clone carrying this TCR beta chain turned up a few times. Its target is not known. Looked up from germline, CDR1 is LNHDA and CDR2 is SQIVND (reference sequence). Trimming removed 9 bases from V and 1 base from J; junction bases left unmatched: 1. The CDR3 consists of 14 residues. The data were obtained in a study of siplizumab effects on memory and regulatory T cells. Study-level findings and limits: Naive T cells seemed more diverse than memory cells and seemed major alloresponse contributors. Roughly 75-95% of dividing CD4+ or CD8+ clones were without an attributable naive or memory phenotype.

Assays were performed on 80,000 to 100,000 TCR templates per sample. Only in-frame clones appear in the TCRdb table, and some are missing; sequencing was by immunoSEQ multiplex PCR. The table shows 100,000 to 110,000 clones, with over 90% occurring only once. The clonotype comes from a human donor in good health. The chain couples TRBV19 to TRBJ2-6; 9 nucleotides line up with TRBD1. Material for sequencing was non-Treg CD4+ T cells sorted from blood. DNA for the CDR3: TGTGCCAGCGGGACAGGGTCTGGGGCCAACGTCCTGACTTTC. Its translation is CASGTGSGANVLTF.